This TCR beta chain was recovered during a study of cytomegalovirus exposure and HLA in healthy donors. On this clone: Its target is not known.

Amplification used 60 Vbeta primers and 13 Jbeta primers. Assay: immunoSEQ multiplex PCR; the TCRdb copy retains only in-frame clones and omits some. In all, the sample yields tens of thousands of clones. Whole-study results and caveats: A classifier reportedly called cytomegalovirus status with high sensitivity and specificity. In a later analysis, donors in an Asian-associated ancestry cluster reportedly had fewer N-insertions in productive TCRs than the cohort mean.

The receptor was isolated from a woman aged 55-69 years in good health and CMV-seropositive. Input material: PBMCs.

In nucleotides, the CDR3 is TGTGCCAGCAGGCCGGGACAGGGGATCTACGAGCAGTACTTC. Its protein product is CASRPGQGIYEQYF. V is TRBV28 and J is TRBJ2-7; 10 nucleotides match TRBD1. CDR3 length equals 14 residues. V was clipped by 6 bases and J by 3 bases; unmatched bases: 5. Germline V gives CDR1 MDHEN, CDR2 SYDVKM.